This TCR beta chain was documented in a study of T cell changes during pregnancy in multiple sclerosis. Method: immunoSEQ multiplex PCR; TCRdb's copy keeps in-frame clones and lacks some. The table includes tens of thousands of clones, 90% detected once. V was clipped by 6 bases and J by 7 bases, with 12 bases between them. The germline CDR1 and CDR2 sequences are MNHEY and SMNVEV (reference sequence). This CDR3 is 12 amino acids long. The source was CD8+ T cells from peripheral blood mononuclear cells, collected before pregnancy. The sequence derives from a female donor with multiple sclerosis, enrolled in a pregnancy study. V and J are TRBV27 and TRBJ1-1; TRBD1 might be the D (5 bases). The CDR3 sequence: CASSYTGSEAFF. In nucleotides, the CDR3 is TGTGCCAGCAGCTATACAGGCAGTGAAGCTTTCTTT.